This T cell receptor (beta chain) was sequenced during a study of blood T cell repertoires in COVID-19. Background on the study: The United States, Italy and Spain were the sources of the acute and convalescent COVID-19 samples.

This clone has more than one count but fewer than ten. Using immunoSEQ multiplex PCR, the repertoire was profiled, and TCRdb retains in-frame clones only, with some absent. Among under 40,000 clones listed, about 85% were seen once. The CDR3 spans 15 residues. The germline V gene encodes CDR1 ENHRY and CDR2 SYGVKD. With V trimmed by 0 bases and J by 3 bases, 3 bases remained unmatched. V is TRBV10-3 and J is TRBJ1-2, with 8 bases aligning to TRBD1. Input material: peripheral blood. The sequence came from a human donor with acute or convalescent COVID-19. The donor label of this sample is uncertain. The CDR3 DNA sequence: TGTGCCATCAGTGAGTCGCTACAGGGGGACTATGGCTACACCTTC. Protein product: CAISESLQGDYGYTF.